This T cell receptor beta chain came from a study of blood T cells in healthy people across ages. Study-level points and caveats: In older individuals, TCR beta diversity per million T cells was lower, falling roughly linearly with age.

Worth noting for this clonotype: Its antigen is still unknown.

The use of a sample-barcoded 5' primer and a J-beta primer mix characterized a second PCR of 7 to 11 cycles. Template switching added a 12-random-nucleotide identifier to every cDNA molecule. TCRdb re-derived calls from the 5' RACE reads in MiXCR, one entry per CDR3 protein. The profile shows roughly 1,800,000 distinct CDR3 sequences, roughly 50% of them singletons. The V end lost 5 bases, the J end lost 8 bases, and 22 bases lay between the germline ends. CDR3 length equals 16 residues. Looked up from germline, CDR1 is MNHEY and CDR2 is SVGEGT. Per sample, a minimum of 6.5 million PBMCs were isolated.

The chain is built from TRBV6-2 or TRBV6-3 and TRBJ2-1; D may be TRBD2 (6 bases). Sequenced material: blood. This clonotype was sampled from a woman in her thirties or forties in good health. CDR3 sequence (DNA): TGTGCCAGCAGTCCCCTTACGGGACTGTCCGTGGATGAGCAGTTCTTC. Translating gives CASSPLTGLSVDEQFF.